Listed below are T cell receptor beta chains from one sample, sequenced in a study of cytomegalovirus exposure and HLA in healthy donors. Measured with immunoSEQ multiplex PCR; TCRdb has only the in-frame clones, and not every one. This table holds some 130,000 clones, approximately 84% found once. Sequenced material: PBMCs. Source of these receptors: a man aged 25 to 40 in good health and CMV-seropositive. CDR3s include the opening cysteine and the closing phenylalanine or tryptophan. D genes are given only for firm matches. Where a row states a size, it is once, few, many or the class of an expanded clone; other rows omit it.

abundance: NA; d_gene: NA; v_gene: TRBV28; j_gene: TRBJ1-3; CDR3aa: CASSLMVSTGNTIYF; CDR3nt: TGTGCCAGCAGTTTAATGGTCAGTACTGGAAACACCATATATTTT
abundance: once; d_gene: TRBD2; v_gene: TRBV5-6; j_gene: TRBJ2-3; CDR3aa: CASSSVGAGISSTDTQYF; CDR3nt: TGTGCCAGCAGCTCAGTCGGAGCGGGAATATCTAGCACAGATACGCAGTATTTT
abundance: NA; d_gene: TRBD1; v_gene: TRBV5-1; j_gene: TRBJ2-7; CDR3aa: CASSLAGTVYEQYF; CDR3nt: TGCGCCAGCAGCTTGGCGGGGACAGTCTACGAGCAGTACTTC
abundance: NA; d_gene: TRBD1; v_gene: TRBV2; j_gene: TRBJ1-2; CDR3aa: CASSGTGDYGYTF; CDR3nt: TGTGCCAGCAGTGGGACAGGGGACTATGGCTACACCTTC
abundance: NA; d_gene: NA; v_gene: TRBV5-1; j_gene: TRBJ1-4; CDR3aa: CASSLISSGEKLFF; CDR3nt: TGCGCCAGCAGCTTGATCTCCTCGGGTGAAAAACTGTTTTTT
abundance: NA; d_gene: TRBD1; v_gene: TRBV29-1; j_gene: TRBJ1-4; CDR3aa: CSVGSQGQGAEKLFF; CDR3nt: TGCAGCGTTGGATCTCAGGGACAGGGAGCAGAAAAACTGTTTTTT
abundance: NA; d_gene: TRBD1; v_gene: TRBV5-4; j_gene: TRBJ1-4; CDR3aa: CASSWGQGVNEKLFF; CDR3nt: TGTGCCAGCAGCTGGGGACAGGGGGTGAATGAAAAACTGTTTTTT
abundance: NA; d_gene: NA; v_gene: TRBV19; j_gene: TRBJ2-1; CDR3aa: CASSPRSYNEQFF; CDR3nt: TGTGCCAGTAGTCCCCGGAGCTACAATGAGCAGTTCTTC
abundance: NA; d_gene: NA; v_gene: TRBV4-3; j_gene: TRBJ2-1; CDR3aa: CASSQVTDQQFF; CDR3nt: TGCGCCAGCAGCCAAGTTACTGATCAGCAGTTCTTC
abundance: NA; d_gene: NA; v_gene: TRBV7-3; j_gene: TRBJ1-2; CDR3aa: CASSPGPYRDSHYGYTF; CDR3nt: TGTGCCAGCAGCCCCGGTCCTTACAGGGATAGCCATTATGGCTACACCTTC
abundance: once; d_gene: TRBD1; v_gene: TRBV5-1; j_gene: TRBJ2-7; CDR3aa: CASRSRPGQGGYEQYF; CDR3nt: TGCGCCAGCAGGTCCCGTCCGGGACAGGGGGGCTACGAGCAGTACTTC
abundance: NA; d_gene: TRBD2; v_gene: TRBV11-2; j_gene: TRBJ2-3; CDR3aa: CASRGEISGPAGDTQYF; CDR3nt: TGTGCCAGCAGGGGAGAGATTAGCGGGCCTGCGGGAGATACGCAGTATTTT
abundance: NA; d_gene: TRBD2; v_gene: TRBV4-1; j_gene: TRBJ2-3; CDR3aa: CASSQGLGGTQYF; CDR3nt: TGCGCCAGCAGCCAGGGACTAGGCGGTACGCAGTATTTT
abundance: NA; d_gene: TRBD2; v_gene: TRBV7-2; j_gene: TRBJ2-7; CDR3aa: CASSPNRWSGSSYEQYF; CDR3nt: TGTGCCAGCAGCCCTAATCGTTGGAGCGGGAGCTCCTACGAGCAGTACTTC
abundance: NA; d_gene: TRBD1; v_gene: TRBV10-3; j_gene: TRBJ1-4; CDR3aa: CAISQGDEKLFF; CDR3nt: TGTGCCATCAGCCAGGGGGATGAAAAACTGTTTTTT
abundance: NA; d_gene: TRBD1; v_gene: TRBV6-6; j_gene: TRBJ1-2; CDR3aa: CASSRDRDGPYGYTF; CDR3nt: TGTGCCAGCAGCCGAGACAGGGATGGACCTTATGGCTACACCTTC
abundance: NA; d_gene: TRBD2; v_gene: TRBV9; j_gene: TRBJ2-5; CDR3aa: CASSVGGGAGETQYF; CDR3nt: TGTGCCAGCAGCGTAGGCGGGGGGGCCGGAGAGACCCAGTACTTC
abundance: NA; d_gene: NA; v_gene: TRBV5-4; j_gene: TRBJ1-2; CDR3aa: CASSLGQPNGYTF; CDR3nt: TGTGCCAGCAGCTTGGGACAGCCCAATGGCTACACCTTC
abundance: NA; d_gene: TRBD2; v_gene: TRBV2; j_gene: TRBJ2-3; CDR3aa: CASSAGGQTDTQYF; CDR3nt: TGTGCCAGCAGTGCGGGAGGGCAGACAGATACGCAGTATTTT
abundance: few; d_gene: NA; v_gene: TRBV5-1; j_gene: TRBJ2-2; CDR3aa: CASSLYGTNTGELFF; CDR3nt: TGCGCCAGCAGCTTGTACGGGACGAACACCGGGGAGCTGTTTTTT
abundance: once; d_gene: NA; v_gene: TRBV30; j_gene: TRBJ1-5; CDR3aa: CAWSAMANNQPQHF; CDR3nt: TGTGCCTGGAGTGCGATGGCCAATAATCAGCCCCAGCATTTT
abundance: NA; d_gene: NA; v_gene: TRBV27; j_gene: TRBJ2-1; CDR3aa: CASRVAWDNEQFF; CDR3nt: TGTGCCAGCAGGGTAGCCTGGGACAATGAGCAGTTCTTC
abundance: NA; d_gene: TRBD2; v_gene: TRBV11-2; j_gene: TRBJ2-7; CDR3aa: CASSLELAGSFAYEQYF; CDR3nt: TGTGCCAGCAGCTTAGAACTAGCGGGTTCCTTTGCCTACGAGCAGTACTTC
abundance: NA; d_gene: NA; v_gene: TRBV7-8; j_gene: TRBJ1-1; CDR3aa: CASSLERVNTEAFF; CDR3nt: TGTGCCAGCAGCTTAGAACGAGTGAACACTGAAGCTTTCTTT
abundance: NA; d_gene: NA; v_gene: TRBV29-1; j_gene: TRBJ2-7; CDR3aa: CSVEEGNEQYF; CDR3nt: TGCAGCGTTGAAGAGGGCAACGAGCAGTACTTC
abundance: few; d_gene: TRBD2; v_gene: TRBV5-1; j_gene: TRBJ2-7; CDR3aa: CASSSGSSYEQYF; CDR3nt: TGCGCCAGCTCTAGCGGGAGCTCCTACGAGCAGTACTTC
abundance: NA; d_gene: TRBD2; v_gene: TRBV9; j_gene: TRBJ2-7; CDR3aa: CASSVSGRADEQYF; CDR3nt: TGTGCCAGCAGCGTTAGCGGGAGGGCCGATGAGCAGTACTTC
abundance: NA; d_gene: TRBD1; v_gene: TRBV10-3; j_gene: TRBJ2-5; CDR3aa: CAISTGTAQETQYF; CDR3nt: TGTGCCATCAGTACCGGGACAGCCCAAGAGACCCAGTACTTC
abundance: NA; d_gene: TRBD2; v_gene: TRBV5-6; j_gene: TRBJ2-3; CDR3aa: CASSLGLAGGTDTQYF; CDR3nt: TGTGCCAGCAGCTTGGGACTAGCGGGAGGCACAGATACGCAGTATTTT
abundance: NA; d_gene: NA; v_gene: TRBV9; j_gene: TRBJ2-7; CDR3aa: CASSKGGVSSYEQYF; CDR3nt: TGTGCCAGCAGTAAGGGCGGGGTATCGTCCTACGAGCAGTACTTC
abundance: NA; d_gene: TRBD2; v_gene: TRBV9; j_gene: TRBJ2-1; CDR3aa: CASSVGLAVNNEQFF; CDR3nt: TGTGCCAGCAGCGTAGGACTAGCGGTGAACAATGAGCAGTTCTTC
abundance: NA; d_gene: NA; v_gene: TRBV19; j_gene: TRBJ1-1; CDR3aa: CASSIEGSGAEAFF; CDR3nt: TGTGCCAGTAGTATAGAAGGCTCAGGGGCCGAAGCTTTCTTT
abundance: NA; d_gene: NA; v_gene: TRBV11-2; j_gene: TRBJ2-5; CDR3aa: CASSLDPGWKTQYF; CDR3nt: TGTGCCAGCAGCTTAGATCCGGGTTGGAAGACCCAGTACTTC
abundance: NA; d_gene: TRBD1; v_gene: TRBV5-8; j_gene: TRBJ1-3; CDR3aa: CASSRNRGAIYF; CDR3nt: TGTGCCAGCAGTCGAAACAGGGGCGCCATATATTTT
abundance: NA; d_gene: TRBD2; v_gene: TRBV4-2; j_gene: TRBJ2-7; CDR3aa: CASSQTSGPTYEQYF; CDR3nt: TGTGCCAGCAGCCAAACTAGCGGGCCCACCTACGAGCAGTACTTC
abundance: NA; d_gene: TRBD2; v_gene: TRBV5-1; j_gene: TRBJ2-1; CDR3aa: CASSPRTSGEGNEQFF; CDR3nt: TGCGCCAGCAGCCCCCGTACTAGCGGGGAGGGGAATGAGCAGTTCTTC
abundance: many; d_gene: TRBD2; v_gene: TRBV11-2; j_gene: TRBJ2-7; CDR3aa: CASSLEVRTSGYEQYF; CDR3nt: TGTGCCAGCAGCTTAGAAGTCCGGACTAGCGGTTACGAGCAGTACTTC
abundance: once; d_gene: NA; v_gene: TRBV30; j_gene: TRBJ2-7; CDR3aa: CAWSLGRSSYEQYF; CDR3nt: TGTGCCTGGAGTTTAGGCCGGAGTAGCTACGAGCAGTACTTC
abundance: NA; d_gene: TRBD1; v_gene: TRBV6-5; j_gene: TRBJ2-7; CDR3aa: CASSYGTGGSYEQYF; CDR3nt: TGTGCCAGCAGTTACGGGACAGGGGGGTCCTACGAGCAGTACTTC
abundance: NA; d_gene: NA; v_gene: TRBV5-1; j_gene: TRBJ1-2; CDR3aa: CASSLLRDDYGYTF; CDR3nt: TGCGCCAGCAGCTTGCTCAGGGATGACTATGGCTACACCTTC